Listed below are T cell receptor beta chains from one sample, sequenced in a study of T cell responses to AZD1222 COVID-19 vaccine. Sequencing used immunoSEQ multiplex PCR; TCRdb keeps in-frame clones, though not all of them. The sample shows more than 95,000 clones, around 91% of them seen only once. The starting material was peripheral blood, obtained on day 0 of MenACWY control vaccination. The receptor source for this set is an adult in good health. CDR3s include the opening cysteine and the closing phenylalanine or tryptophan. The D gene is left open where the match is weak. Clone size appears in some rows only: once, few, many, or a class for an expanded clone.

D: TRBD2; size: .; J: TRBJ2-1; V: TRBV10-3; CDR3: CAISVTSGSNEQFF; DNA: TGTGCCATCAGCGTTACTAGCGGGAGTAATGAGCAGTTCTTC
D: TRBD1; size: .; J: TRBJ1-1; V: TRBV6-5; CDR3: CASSPDRGVTEAFF; DNA: TGTGCCAGCAGTCCGGACAGGGGTGTCACTGAAGCTTTCTTT
D: .; size: .; J: TRBJ1-4; V: TRBV6-1; CDR3: CASSERGEPEKLFF; DNA: TGTGCCAGCAGTGAAAGGGGGGAACCTGAAAAACTGTTTTTT
D: TRBD2; size: once; J: TRBJ2-5; V: TRBV27; CDR3: CASSLGITSGGRETQYF; DNA: TGTGCCAGCAGTTTAGGCATCACTAGCGGGGGGAGAGAGACCCAGTACTTC
D: .; size: .; J: TRBJ1-6; V: TRBV15; CDR3: CATSRGDNSPLHF; DNA: TGTGCCACCTCCAGGGGCGATAATTCACCCCTCCACTTT
D: .; size: .; J: TRBJ2-5; V: TRBV4-2; CDR3: CASSQVNGGETQYF; DNA: TGTGCCAGCAGCCAAGTAAACGGAGGGGAGACCCAGTACTTC
D: TRBD2; size: .; J: TRBJ2-1; V: TRBV6-2/TRBV6-3; CDR3: CASSSRTSGNVNNEQFF; DNA: TGTGCCAGCAGTTCGCGGACTAGCGGGAATGTTAACAATGAGCAGTTCTTC
D: .; size: few; J: TRBJ1-2; V: TRBV19; CDR3: CASSIETSYGYTF; DNA: TGTGCCAGTAGTATAGAGACAAGCTATGGCTACACCTTC
D: .; size: .; J: TRBJ2-3; V: TRBV12-5; CDR3: CASGPGAGTDTQYF; DNA: TGTGCTAGTGGTCCAGGGGCGGGCACAGATACGCAGTATTTT
D: .; size: .; J: TRBJ1-6; V: TRBV4-3; CDR3: CASSQGPYRDSPLHF; DNA: TGCGCCAGCAGCCAAGGTCCCTATAGGGATTCACCCCTCCACTTT
D: .; size: .; J: TRBJ2-7; V: TRBV15; CDR3: CATSRDSAYEQYF; DNA: TGTGCCACCAGCAGAGATTCCGCCTACGAGCAGTACTTC
D: TRBD1; size: .; J: TRBJ2-1; V: TRBV18; CDR3: CASSPGTVDNEQFF; DNA: TGTGCCAGCTCACCCGGGACAGTGGACAATGAGCAGTTCTTC
D: .; size: .; J: TRBJ1-2; V: TRBV5-1; CDR3: CASRTNREGNYGYTF; DNA: TGCGCCAGCAGAACCAACAGGGAGGGTAACTATGGCTACACCTTC
D: TRBD2; size: .; J: TRBJ2-1; V: TRBV19; CDR3: CASRPLAGVTYNEQFF; DNA: TGTGCCAGTAGACCACTAGCGGGAGTAACCTACAATGAGCAGTTCTTC
D: .; size: .; J: TRBJ2-5; V: TRBV15; CDR3: CATSRGVGGQETQYF; DNA: TGTGCCACCAGCAGAGGTGTTGGGGGGCAGGAGACCCAGTACTTC
D: TRBD2; size: .; J: TRBJ2-3; V: TRBV28; CDR3: CASRFPGTSGRAGNTQYF; DNA: TGTGCCAGCAGGTTTCCCGGGACTAGCGGGAGGGCCGGGAATACGCAGTATTTT
D: TRBD1; size: once; J: TRBJ1-2; V: TRBV4-3; CDR3: CASSHPGQGLVGYTF; DNA: TGCGCCAGCAGCCACCCGGGACAGGGTCTAGTTGGCTACACCTTC
D: .; size: .; J: TRBJ1-1; V: TRBV7-9; CDR3: CASSLLARGTEAFF; DNA: TGTGCCAGCAGCTTACTGGCCAGGGGCACTGAAGCTTTCTTT
D: .; size: .; J: TRBJ2-7; V: TRBV28; CDR3: CASSLGGGGAPGEQYF; DNA: TGTGCCAGCAGTTTGGGTGGCGGGGGCGCCCCGGGCGAGCAGTACTTC
D: .; size: .; J: TRBJ1-4; V: TRBV18; CDR3: CASSPLTLAGNEKLFF; DNA: TGTGCCAGCTCACCACTAACTCTGGCGGGTAATGAAAAACTGTTTTTT
D: .; size: .; J: TRBJ2-1; V: TRBV14; CDR3: CASSQRGARHNEQFF; DNA: TGTGCCAGCAGCCAACGGGGGGCCCGCCACAATGAGCAGTTCTTC
D: .; size: .; J: TRBJ2-1; V: TRBV15; CDR3: CATSRDRGYNEQFF; DNA: TGTGCCACCAGCAGAGATCGGGGCTACAATGAGCAGTTCTTC
D: TRBD2; size: .; J: TRBJ2-1; V: TRBV25-1; CDR3: CASSELGASGRHEQFF; DNA: TGTGCCAGCAGTGAATTGGGCGCCAGCGGGAGACATGAGCAGTTCTTC
D: .; size: .; J: TRBJ2-5; V: TRBV28; CDR3: CASSHPAWGREETQYF; DNA: TGTGCCAGCAGCCATCCCGCGTGGGGCCGGGAGGAGACCCAGTACTTC
D: .; size: .; J: TRBJ1-1; V: TRBV18; CDR3: CASSPGKNTEAFF; DNA: TGTGCCAGCTCACCTGGCAAGAACACTGAAGCTTTCTTT
D: .; size: .; J: TRBJ1-4; V: TRBV2; CDR3: CASIGRVATNEKLFF; DNA: TGTGCCAGCATCGGGAGGGTGGCAACTAATGAAAAACTGTTTTTT
D: .; size: .; J: TRBJ2-2; V: TRBV30; CDR3: CAWRVRENTGELFF; DNA: TGTGCCTGGAGGGTCAGGGAGAACACCGGGGAGCTGTTTTTT
D: .; size: once; J: TRBJ1-2; V: TRBV7-2; CDR3: CASSLRTDFYGYTF; DNA: TGTGCCAGCAGCTTAAGGACGGATTTTTATGGCTACACCTTC
D: TRBD1; size: once; J: TRBJ2-3; V: TRBV4-1; CDR3: CASSFRDRGTDTQYF; DNA: TGCGCCAGCAGCTTCCGGGACAGGGGCACAGATACGCAGTATTTT
D: .; size: .; J: TRBJ1-2; V: TRBV13; CDR3: CASSLGQGDGYTF; DNA: TGTGCCAGCAGCTTAGGGCAGGGTGATGGCTACACCTTC
D: TRBD2; size: .; J: TRBJ2-7; V: TRBV28; CDR3: CASSLGASGIYEQYF; DNA: TGTGCCAGCAGTTTAGGAGCTAGCGGGATTTACGAGCAGTACTTC
D: .; size: .; J: TRBJ2-2; V: TRBV6-4; CDR3: CASKPGTATTGELFF; DNA: TGTGCCAGCAAACCCGGGACGGCAACCACCGGGGAGCTGTTTTTT
D: .; size: once; J: TRBJ2-7; V: TRBV7-6; CDR3: CASSLVFRGSSYEQYF; DNA: TGTGCCAGCAGCTTAGTATTTCGGGGGAGCTCCTACGAGCAGTACTTC
D: .; size: .; J: TRBJ1-1; V: TRBV4-3; CDR3: CASSQRDLGAHTEAFF; DNA: TGCGCCAGCAGCCAGCGTGATCTGGGGGCTCACACTGAAGCTTTCTTT
D: TRBD1; size: .; J: TRBJ1-4; V: TRBV2; CDR3: CASSARQGGAEKLFF; DNA: TGTGCCAGCAGCGCAAGACAGGGTGGGGCTGAAAAACTGTTTTTT
D: .; size: .; J: TRBJ2-5; V: TRBV2; CDR3: CASSEAPWRQETQYF; DNA: TGTGCCAGCAGTGAAGCCCCCTGGCGCCAAGAGACCCAGTACTTC
D: TRBD2; size: .; J: TRBJ2-7; V: TRBV6-2/TRBV6-3; CDR3: CASSKGLAGGFYEQYF; DNA: TGTGCCAGCAGTAAAGGACTAGCGGGAGGCTTCTACGAGCAGTACTTC
D: .; size: .; J: TRBJ2-6; V: TRBV28; CDR3: CASRYRHSGANVLTF; DNA: TGTGCCAGCAGGTACAGGCACTCTGGGGCCAACGTCCTGACTTTC
D: TRBD1; size: once; J: TRBJ1-2; V: TRBV6-5; CDR3: CASSYRSGQGTYGYTF; DNA: TGTGCCAGCAGTTACCGCTCGGGACAGGGAACCTATGGCTACACCTTC
D: TRBD2; size: once; J: TRBJ2-7; V: TRBV27; CDR3: CASRERERAYEQYF; DNA: TGTGCCAGCAGGGAGCGGGAGAGGGCCTACGAGCAGTACTTC
D: TRBD1; size: .; J: TRBJ1-2; V: TRBV29-1; CDR3: CSATGQGSNYGYTF; DNA: TGCAGCGCTACGGGACAGGGATCTAACTATGGCTACACCTTC
D: TRBD2; size: .; J: TRBJ2-2; V: TRBV29-1; CDR3: CSVKLAGGGDTGELFF; DNA: TGCAGCGTTAAGTTAGCGGGAGGCGGAGACACCGGGGAGCTGTTTTTT